This is a list of T cell receptor beta chains from one sample in a study of blood T cell repertoires in COVID-19. Measured with immunoSEQ multiplex PCR; TCRdb has only the in-frame clones, and not every one. The repertoire includes 140,000 or so clones, over 80% of them detected once, and about 11% sits in the top ten. The source material was PBMCs or T cells enriched from blood (not recorded which). The receptor set was obtained from a man aged 55 to 70 who had recovered from COVID-19. Both conserved end residues are part of each CDR3. The D gene is left open where the match is weak. For some rows the clone size is stated as once, few or many, or as a class when expanded; others skip it.

>TRBJ2-5|.|TRBV3-1/TRBV3-2|.
TGTGCCAGCAGCCAAGAGCGGTCCCGAGAGACCCAGTACTTC
CASSQERSRETQYF
>TRBJ1-1|.|TRBV18|.
TGTGCCAGCTCACCCCTGAGTGGAGCTAGCGCTTTCTTT
CASSPLSGASAFF
>TRBJ2-3|TRBD2|TRBV2|.
TGTGCCAGCAGTGGCGGGGGGCGGAGCACAGATACGCAGTATTTT
CASSGGGRSTDTQYF
>TRBJ2-7|TRBD1|TRBV18|.
TGTGCCAGCTCACCGGGACAGTTGGACGAGCAGTACTTC
CASSPGQLDEQYF
>TRBJ2-7|.|TRBV6-2/TRBV6-3|.
TGTGCCAGCAGTCGCGGGCAAGCACTCGGCTACGAGCAGTACTTC
CASSRGQALGYEQYF
>TRBJ1-4|.|TRBV24-1|.
TGTGCCACCAGTGATACAGGCCGAGATGAAAAACTGTTTTTT
CATSDTGRDEKLFF
>TRBJ1-4|.|TRBV18|.
TGTGCCAGCTCTTTTTCCATAGCAACTAATGAAAAACTGTTTTTT
CASSFSIATNEKLFF
>TRBJ2-7|.|TRBV7-2|.
TGTGCCAGCAGCTTAGACGTGGCAGGTGTGCCCTACGAGCAGTACTTC
CASSLDVAGVPYEQYF
>TRBJ1-2|.|TRBV7-3|.
TGTGCCAGCAGTACCGGGACTGGAAGCTATGGCTACACCTTC
CASSTGTGSYGYTF
>TRBJ2-2|.|TRBV9|.
TGTGCCAGCAGCGCCGCCGGGTTCGCCGGGGAGCTGTTTTTT
CASSAAGFAGELFF
>TRBJ1-3|TRBD1|TRBV6-5|once
TGTGCCAGCACCGGACAGGCCTGGTCTACCCTATATTTT
CASTGQAWSTLYF
>TRBJ1-6|.|TRBV19|.
TGTGCCAGTAGTATGTCCTTGAGCTCCTATAATTCACCCCTCCACTTT
CASSMSLSSYNSPLHF
>TRBJ1-3|.|TRBV4-2|once
TGTGCCAGCAGCCAAGAAGCAGGGGCCTCTGGAAACACCATATATTTT
CASSQEAGASGNTIYF
>TRBJ2-7|.|TRBV11-3|.
TGTGCCAGCAGCTTAGGTCCGGGCTACGAGCAGTACTTC
CASSLGPGYEQYF
>TRBJ2-1|TRBD1|TRBV30|.
TGTGCCTGGAGTGACACAGGGGCCTACAATGAGCAGTTCTTC
CAWSDTGAYNEQFF
>TRBJ2-1|TRBD1|TRBV5-4|.
TGTGCCAGCAGCCGGACAGGGAGGCATGAGCAGTTCTTC
CASSRTGRHEQFF
>TRBJ2-7|TRBD1|TRBV6-5|.
TGTGCCAGTTCCAGGGGGACAGACTCCTACGAGCAGTACTTC
CASSRGTDSYEQYF
>TRBJ1-6|.|TRBV5-1|.
TGCGCCAGCAGCTTGCTGCAGGGAGGTAATTCACCCCTCCACTTT
CASSLLQGGNSPLHF
>TRBJ2-2|.|TRBV7-6|.
TGTGCCAGCAGCTTAGGACTAACGAACACCGGGGAGCTGTTTTTT
CASSLGLTNTGELFF
>TRBJ2-5|.|TRBV5-6|.
TGTGCCAGCAGCACCCAAGGAGGAGAGACCCAGTACTTC
CASSTQGGETQYF
>TRBJ1-2|.|TRBV4-2|.
TGTGCCAGCAGCCAAGATTACCAGGACTATGGCTACACCTTC
CASSQDYQDYGYTF
>TRBJ2-7|.|TRBV6-5|.
TGTGCCAGAAGCTACTACGAGCAGTACTTC
CARSYYEQYF
>TRBJ2-7|.|TRBV10-2|.
TGCGCCAGCAGAGCCTCAGGGTCCTACGAGCAGTACTTC
CASRASGSYEQYF
>TRBJ1-1|.|TRBV7-2|.
TGTGCCAGCAGCTTAGTGGGCCACACTGAAGCTTTCTTT
CASSLVGHTEAFF